The 17 T cell receptor beta chains below come from one sample, sequenced in a study of shared clonotypes between healthy human individuals. The table came from immunoSEQ multiplex PCR; TCRdb's copy has only in-frame clones and leaves some out. This table has 2 million to 2.5 million clones, approximately 93% appearing once. Material: naive CD4+ T cells from PBMCs. Subset of the sample: CD45RA+ positively selected. The receptor source for this set is a man aged 18-30 years in good health. Some clones in this sample may be carry-over from other donors' samples.

This chain links TRBV28 with TRBJ1-2; 8 bases fit TRBD1. The germline CDR1 and CDR2 sequences are MDHEN and SYDVKM. V shed 5 bases and J 2 bases; nucleotides not matched to a gene: 7. This CDR3 has 15 amino acids. CDR3 region: CASSKNRGKNYGYTF. The CDR3 nucleotides are TGTGCCAGCAGTAAAAACAGGGGGAAAAACTATGGCTACACCTTC.

The chain carries TRBV19 and TRBJ2-7, with D uncertain. The CDR3 consists of 15 residues. The ends were cut back, 4 bases at V and 0 bases at J, with 13 bases in the middle. Germline V gene data show CDR1 as LNHDA and CDR2 as SQIVND (reference sequence). In DNA form, the CDR3 reads TGTGCCAGTAGTAGATTACAAGGTCCCTCCTACGAGCAGTACTTC. It yields the protein CASSRLQGPSYEQYF.

This chain connects TRBV5-1 to TRBJ2-1; no firm D call. Trimming pared 2 bases from V and 5 bases from J, leaving 8 bases between. Germline V gene lookup returns CDR1 SGHRS and CDR2 YFSETQ. This CDR3 region has 13 residues. The DNA of the CDR3 is TGCGCCAGCAGCTTTGGGATGGACAATGAGCAGTTCTTC. Its translation: CASSFGMDNEQFF.

In DNA, the CDR3 is TGTGCCACCCGAAGTACAGTGGGGAATGAAAAACTGTTTTTT. Its protein product is CATRSTVGNEKLFF. The chain has TRBV15 and TRBJ1-4; D gene uncertain. Germline lookup yields CDR1 LNHNV and CDR2 YYDKDF (reference sequence). V gave up 8 bases and J gave up 5 bases, with 15 bases separating them. The CDR3 runs to 14 residues. Combining the CDR3 with reference TRBV15 and TRBJ1-4 gives the whole variable domain DAMVIQNPRYQVTQFGKPVTLSCSQTLNHNVMYWYQQKSSQAPKLLFHYYDKDFNNEADTPDNFQSRRPNTSFCFLDIRSPGLGDTAMYLCATRSTVGNEKLFFGSGTQLSVL.

The genes are TRBV18 and TRBJ1-1, with D hard to call. From germline, CDR1 is KGHSH and CDR2 LQKENI. The length of the CDR3 is 13 residues. With 2 bases removed from V and 6 bases from J, the gap between germline ends came to 10 bases. CDR3: CASSPLQSAEAFF. DNA for the CDR3: TGTGCCAGCTCACCATTGCAATCCGCTGAAGCTTTCTTT.

This chain links TRBV28 with TRBJ1-1; D remains unclear. The germline V and J ends were trimmed by 1 base and 1 base, with 10 bases remaining between them. From germline, CDR1 is MDHEN and CDR2 SYDVKM. CDR3 size: 15 residues. In nucleotides, the CDR3 is TGTGCCAGCAGTTTATCCAAAGGATCGAACACTGAAGCTTTCTTT. The encoded protein is CASSLSKGSNTEAFF.

There are a few counts of this clone. The V and J genes are TRBV19 and TRBJ1-1, with D possibly TRBD1 on 5 matching bases. CDR1 and CDR2 from the germline V gene are LNHDA and SQIVND (reference sequence). The CDR3 is 17 residues long. Trimming left V 7 bases short and J 4 bases short, with 25 bases between. DNA for the CDR3: TGTGCCAGTACCCCTAGGGGTCAGGGAGGGAAGGGCACTGAAGCTTTCTTT. Protein sequence: CASTPRGQGGKGTEAFF. Full variable domain (missing parts from reference TRBV19 and TRBJ1-1): DGGITQSPKYLFRKEGQNVTLSCEQNLNHDAMYWYRQDPGQGLRLIYYSQIVNDFQKGDIAEGYSVSREKKESFPLTVTSAQKNPTAFYLCASTPRGQGGKGTEAFFGQGTRLTVV.

CDR3 amino acids: CASRHQWSGTQYF. The CDR3 bases are TGTGCCAGCAGGCATCAGTGGTCCGGGACCCAGTACTTC. The J gene is TRBJ2-5, the V gene TRBV25-1; D unresolved. V was pared by 6 bases and J by 7 bases, with 15 bases between. CDR3 length equals 13 residues. Germline CDR1 is MGHDK and CDR2 is SYGVNS.

This chain uses TRBV9 with TRBJ2-3, with D perhaps TRBD1 or TRBD2 (5 bases each). V lost 2 bases and J lost 4, with 26 bases in between. CDR1 is SGDLS, CDR2 YYNGEE, per germline. CDR3 length: 19 amino acids. The CDR3, as DNA: TGTGCCAGCAGCGTTGGGGGAGCGAGAGGGCCATTACTCGCAGATACGCAGTATTTT. Its protein product is CASSVGGARGPLLADTQYF.

The genes are TRBV6-1 and TRBJ2-5, with unresolved D. Germline V gene sequence: CDR1 MNHNS, CDR2 SASEGT. Deletions cut 2 bases from V and 4 bases from J, with 14 bases between. This CDR3 region has 15 residues. The CDR3 spells CASSELAAGRETQYF. Written as DNA, the CDR3 is TGTGCCAGCAGTGAATTGGCGGCCGGGCGAGAGACCCAGTACTTC.

V is TRBV28 and J is TRBJ1-5; the match to TRBD1 covers 9 bases. The CDR3 has 15 amino acids. Per the germline V gene, CDR1 is MDHEN and CDR2 is SYDVKM. Unmatched junction bases numbered 9, after V lost 6 bases and J lost 6 bases. The CDR3 region is CASRRGQGTGQPQHF. CDR3 sequence (DNA): TGTGCCAGCAGACGGGGACAGGGAACAGGTCAGCCCCAGCATTTT.

V gene TRBV27 combines with J gene TRBJ2-3; 7 nucleotides line up with TRBD1. V was clipped by 7 bases and J by 3 bases; unmatched bases: 13. CDR3 length: 16 amino acids. Germline CDR1 is MNHEY and CDR2 is SMNVEV (reference sequence). The CDR3 DNA is TGTGCCAGCACTCCAAACGTAGGGGGCTTGACAGATACGCAGTATTTT. Amino acids: CASTPNVGGLTDTQYF.

The rearrangement links TRBV7-9 to TRBJ2-3; no definite D call. V lost 7 bases and J 1 base, leaving 15 bases between the germline ends. This CDR3 contains 15 residues. Germline V gene lookup returns CDR1 SEHNR and CDR2 FQNEAQ (reference sequence). CDR3 DNA: TGTGCCAGCACCGTTTCATCTCCGGGCACAGATACGCAGTATTTT. Encoded protein: CASTVSSPGTDTQYF.

The table lists this clone with a count of one. J is TRBJ2-3 and V is TRBV30, with D possibly matching TRBD1 (6 bases). V gave up 1 base and J gave up 0 bases, with 11 bases separating them. CDR1 is GTSNPN and CDR2 is SVGIG in the germline V gene (reference sequence). The CDR3 extends over 15 amino acids. The CDR3 DNA reads TGTGCCTGGAGTGGAACAGGGAAGAGCACAGATACGCAGTATTTT. This gives the protein CAWSGTGKSTDTQYF. Full variable domain (missing parts from reference TRBV30 and TRBJ2-3): SQTIHQWPATLVQPVGSPLSLECTVEGTSNPNLYWYRQAAGRGLQLLFYSVGIGQISSEVPQNLSASRPQDRQFILSSKKLLLSDSGFYLCAWSGTGKSTDTQYFGPGTRLTVL.

The CDR3 spells CASSISVSYNEQFF. The CDR3 bases are TGTGCCAGTAGTATTTCAGTCTCCTACAATGAGCAGTTCTTC. The genes are TRBV19 and TRBJ2-1; D unclear. Between the trimmed V and J ends, which lost 3 bases and 0 bases, there was a span of 6 bases. The CDR3 loop spans 14 amino acids. Germline V gene data show CDR1 as LNHDA and CDR2 as SQIVND (reference sequence).

CDR3 in amino acids: CASSPDTHSYEQYF. For the CDR3, the DNA is TGTGCCAGCAGCCCGGACACGCACTCCTACGAGCAGTACTTC. The rearrangement uses TRBV9 and TRBJ2-7; possible D gene TRBD1, 5 bases. Between the trimmed V and J ends, which lost 4 bases and 0 bases, there was a span of 11 bases. Germline values: CDR1 SGDLS, CDR2 YYNGEE. The CDR3 extends over 14 amino acids.

The CDR3 nucleotides are TGCGCCAGCAGCTTGGTCACCGCCAAAGAGACCCAGTACTTC. Translating it yields CASSLVTAKETQYF. The chain joins TRBV5-1 to TRBJ2-5; D is uncertain. There are 14 residues in the CDR3. Per the germline V gene, CDR1 is SGHRS and CDR2 is YFSETQ. Trimming removed 0 bases from V and 3 bases from J, with 9 bases in between.